This entry describes one T cell receptor beta chain. Being one base from a much bigger clone, this may be a read error. Combining a sample-barcoded 5' primer with a J-beta primer mix, a second PCR ran for roughly 7 to 12 cycles. TCRdb ran MiXCR on the 5' RACE reads and lists one entry per CDR3 protein. The data show 870,000 or so distinct CDR3 sequences, with more than 25% seen just once and 15% to 20% held by the top ten. The sample belongs to a study of blood T cells in healthy people across ages. Germline V lookup: CDR1 GTSNPN, CDR2 SVGIG (reference sequence). CDR3 length: 15 residues. Unmatched junction bases numbered 17, after V lost 2 bases and J lost 11 bases. With each sample, at least 5 micrograms of total RNA were extracted.

Sequencing was performed on blood. The TCR sequence derives from a woman over 75 in good health. The chain joins TRBV30 to TRBJ2-5; 7 bases match TRBD2. CDR3 nucleotide sequence: TGTGCCTGGAGTAGGGTGACTAGCCTCTACAATGAGCAGTACTTC. The encoded protein is CAWSRVTSLYNEQYF.